These T cell receptor beta chains were read from a single sample in a study of beta chain features in type 1 diabetes. The data were produced by immunoSEQ multiplex PCR, yet TCRdb's version contains in-frame clones alone and is incomplete. The top ten hold less than 0.025% of the sample, which has about 700,000 clones, 10% to 15% seen once. Material: naive CD4+ T cells from blood. The receptors here all came from a man younger than 30 with type 1 diabetes. CDR3s include the opening cysteine and the closing phenylalanine or tryptophan. A D gene is named only where the DNA matches it firmly. Clone size is not always given. Where it is, it says once, few, many or a class for expanded clones.

v_call	j_call	clone_size	d_call	cdr3_aa	cdr3_nt
TRBV7-9	TRBJ2-2	few	.	CASSFGGAAGELFF	TGTGCCAGCAGCTTTGGCGGGGCGGCCGGGGAGCTGTTTTTT
TRBV7-9	TRBJ2-3	few	.	CASSLPGRGPYF	TGTGCCAGCAGCCTCCCGGGGCGGGGCCCGTATTTT
TRBV30	TRBJ1-1	few	.	CAGYRELTEAFF	TGTGCCGGGTACAGGGAGCTCACTGAAGCTTTCTTT
TRBV11-1	TRBJ1-1	few	TRBD1	CASSRRTGMNTEAFF	TGTGCCAGCAGCCGAAGGACAGGGATGAACACTGAAGCTTTCTTT
TRBV10-3	TRBJ2-7	few	.	CATPSRVYEQYF	TGTGCCACTCCGAGTCGGGTGTACGAGCAGTACTTC
TRBV5-4	TRBJ2-5	.	.	CASRTAAGETQYF	TGTGCCAGCAGGACGGCAGCCGGAGAGACCCAGTACTTC
TRBV5-1	TRBJ2-3	few	.	CASSPGTGSDTQYF	TGCGCCAGCAGCCCCGGGACTGGATCCGATACGCAGTATTTT
TRBV4-1	TRBJ1-6	.	TRBD1	CASSQPGQGDNSPLHF	TGCGCCAGCAGCCAACCGGGACAGGGAGATAATTCACCCCTCCACTTT
TRBV30	TRBJ1-6	few	TRBD1	CAWSLQGAAGLHF	TGTGCCTGGTCTCTACAGGGGGCAGCTGGCCTCCACTTT
TRBV27	TRBJ2-1	few	.	CASSLFQEGNNEQFF	TGTGCCAGCAGTTTATTCCAGGAAGGAAACAATGAGCAGTTCTTC
TRBV6-5	TRBJ2-2	few	.	CASSYGLANTGELFF	TGTGCCAGCAGTTACGGGCTAGCTAACACCGGGGAGCTGTTTTTT
TRBV9	TRBJ2-5	.	.	CASSRLVTETQYF	TGTGCCAGCAGCCGACTAGTAACAGAGACCCAGTACTTC
TRBV7-9	TRBJ2-3	.	TRBD1	CASSSRVTGGADTQYF	TGTGCCAGCAGTTCTCGCGTGACAGGGGGCGCAGATACGCAGTATTTT
TRBV4-1	TRBJ2-2	few	TRBD1	CASSHDRGNTGELFF	TGCGCCAGCAGCCACGACAGGGGGAACACCGGGGAGCTGTTTTTT
TRBV7-8	TRBJ2-5	.	.	CASSRRVGPLQETQYF	TGTGCCAGCAGCCGACGGGTAGGGCCTCTACAAGAGACCCAGTACTTC
TRBV28	TRBJ1-3	few	.	CASLRGIEEGNTIYF	TGTGCCAGCCTTAGGGGGATTGAAGAGGGAAACACCATATATTTT
TRBV7-9	TRBJ1-1	few	.	CASSSQGATEAFF	TGTGCCAGCAGCTCTCAGGGAGCCACTGAAGCTTTCTTT
TRBV9	TRBJ2-1	few	.	CASSPRRGFEYNEQFF	TGTGCCAGCAGCCCTCGACGGGGGTTCGAATACAATGAGCAGTTCTTC
TRBV13	TRBJ2-3	few	TRBD2	CASSVGLAGATDTQYF	TGTGCCAGCAGCGTGGGACTAGCGGGGGCCACAGATACGCAGTATTTT
TRBV5-1	TRBJ2-7	.	.	CASSDQGYEQYF	TGCGCCAGCAGCGACCAGGGTTACGAGCAGTACTTC
TRBV18	TRBJ2-5	.	.	CASSPPQETQYF	TGTGCCAGCTCACCGCCTCAAGAGACCCAGTACTTC
TRBV7-2	TRBJ1-5	.	.	CASSLATPDNQPQHF	TGTGCCAGCAGCTTAGCTACACCGGACAATCAGCCCCAGCATTTT
TRBV10-1	TRBJ2-3	.	.	CASSASTDTQYF	TGCGCCAGCAGTGCGAGCACAGATACGCAGTATTTT
TRBV6-1	TRBJ1-5	.	.	CASSEGNQPQHF	TGTGCCAGCAGTGAGGGGAATCAGCCCCAGCATTTT
TRBV19	TRBJ2-1	few	.	CASSIEADSYNEQFF	TGTGCCAGTAGTATAGAGGCTGACTCCTACAATGAGCAGTTCTTC
TRBV27	TRBJ1-1	few	TRBD1	CASNDRDMNTEAFF	TGTGCCAGCAACGACAGGGACATGAACACTGAAGCTTTCTTT
TRBV9	TRBJ2-3	few	.	CASSPQPRTDTQYF	TGTGCCAGCAGCCCCCAGCCTCGCACAGATACGCAGTATTTT
TRBV19	TRBJ2-5	.	TRBD2	CASSISGGGIGETQYF	TGTGCCAGTAGTATTAGCGGGGGAGGTATAGGGGAGACCCAGTACTTC
TRBV20-1	TRBJ1-3	.	.	CSASAVDTIYF	TGCAGTGCTAGTGCGGTGGACACCATATATTTT
TRBV6-1	TRBJ1-2	once	.	CASSATGNYGYTF	TGTGCCAGCAGTGCAACAGGGAACTATGGCTACACCTTC
TRBV2	TRBJ2-1	few	.	CASEDYNEQFF	TGTGCCAGCGAAGACTACAATGAGCAGTTCTTC
TRBV29-1	TRBJ2-2	.	TRBD1	CSVGQGASRGDPFANTGELFF	TGCAGCGTTGGACAGGGGGCTTCCCGCGGGGACCCCTTCGCGAACACCGGGGAGCTGTTTTTT
TRBV2	TRBJ1-6	few	TRBD1	CASSGQGTLSPLHF	TGTGCCAGCAGCGGACAGGGGACCCTTTCACCCCTCCACTTT
TRBV7-8	TRBJ1-2	few	.	CASSLEGGLSGYTF	TGTGCCAGCAGCTTAGAGGGAGGGCTGTCTGGCTACACCTTC
TRBV18	TRBJ2-5	.	.	CASSRTQGGETQYF	TGTGCCAGCTCCCGGACACAGGGCGGGGAGACCCAGTACTTC
TRBV6-1	TRBJ2-2	few	TRBD1	CASRDRVRGELFF	TGTGCCAGCAGGGACAGGGTACGAGGGGAGCTGTTTTTT
TRBV6-6	TRBJ2-3	few	TRBD1	CASRGQGKNTDTQYF	TGTGCCAGCAGGGGACAGGGGAAGAACACAGATACGCAGTATTTT
TRBV4-1	TRBJ1-4	few	TRBD1	CASSQVTGVGEKLFF	TGCGCCAGCAGCCAAGTGACAGGGGTAGGCGAAAAACTGTTTTTT
TRBV25-1	TRBJ1-1	few	.	CASSEGLHTEAFF	TGTGCCAGCAGTGAAGGGTTGCACACTGAAGCTTTCTTT
TRBV18	TRBJ1-2	.	.	CASSPNGPEGGYTF	TGTGCCAGCTCACCAAACGGACCGGAGGGGGGCTACACCTTC
TRBV7-9	TRBJ1-1	few	.	CASSLGVFNTEAFF	TGTGCCAGCAGCTTAGGAGTCTTCAACACTGAAGCTTTCTTT
TRBV7-9	TRBJ2-5	.	.	CASSLRLGGETQYF	TGTGCCAGCAGTCTCCGGTTAGGAGGAGAGACCCAGTACTTC